These T cell receptor beta chains were read from a single sample in a study of blood T cell repertoires in COVID-19. Assay: immunoSEQ multiplex PCR; the TCRdb copy retains only in-frame clones and omits some. Altogether around 150,000 clones are present, about three quarters being singletons, with the ten largest covering under 6%. The sample consisted of peripheral blood. Receptors were obtained from a woman at least 80 years old with active or convalescent COVID-19. The CDR3 runs from the conserved cysteine through the conserved F or W. Each record gives: CDR3 length, clone size, J gene, V gene, D gene, CDR3 protein, CDR3 DNA. D genes are given only for firm matches. Clone size is given for some rows only: seen once, a few or many times, or a class if the clone is expanded.

length: 16
size: NA
J: TRBJ2-3
V: TRBV5-1
D: TRBD2
CDR3: CASSLLLAGGKMTQYF
DNA: TGCGCCAGCAGCTTGCTACTAGCGGGGGGTAAGATGACGCAGTATTTT

length: 12
size: once
J: TRBJ2-1
V: TRBV7-9
D: NA
CDR3: CASSPRDNEQFF
DNA: TGTGCCAGCAGCCCTCGAGACAATGAGCAGTTCTTC

length: 15
size: NA
J: TRBJ2-1
V: TRBV7-2
D: TRBD1
CDR3: CASRLDRGLYNEQFF
DNA: TGTGCCAGCAGACTGGACAGGGGGCTGTACAATGAGCAGTTCTTC

length: 11
size: once
J: TRBJ1-1
V: TRBV20-1
D: NA
CDR3: CSELPGAEAFF
DNA: TGCAGCGAACTTCCGGGGGCTGAAGCTTTCTTT

length: 14
size: once
J: TRBJ1-4
V: TRBV7-9
D: TRBD1
CDR3: CASRPTGGSEKLFF
DNA: TGTGCCAGCAGACCGACAGGGGGCAGTGAAAAACTGTTTTTT

length: 15
size: few
J: TRBJ1-2
V: TRBV9
D: NA
CDR3: CASSVRVEQDRGYTF
DNA: TGTGCCAGCAGCGTCAGGGTTGAACAGGACCGAGGCTACACCTTC

length: 16
size: NA
J: TRBJ2-5
V: TRBV18
D: TRBD2
CDR3: CASSPRLAGGLETQYF
DNA: TGTGCCAGCTCACCAAGACTAGCGGGGGGTTTAGAGACCCAGTACTTC

length: 14
size: NA
J: TRBJ2-7
V: TRBV21-1
D: NA
CDR3: CASSPEPGDNEQYF
DNA: TGTGCCAGCAGCCCCGAGCCAGGGGACAACGAGCAGTACTTC

length: 15
size: NA
J: TRBJ2-5
V: TRBV6-2/TRBV6-3
D: NA
CDR3: CASSWGGGPQETQYF
DNA: TGTGCCAGCAGTTGGGGCGGGGGCCCCCAAGAGACCCAGTACTTC

length: 12
size: NA
J: TRBJ2-7
V: TRBV7-9
D: NA
CDR3: CASSWAGYEQYF
DNA: TGTGCCAGCAGCTGGGCTGGCTACGAGCAGTACTTC

length: 15
size: NA
J: TRBJ2-7
V: TRBV5-1
D: NA
CDR3: CASSLRPQGNYEQYF
DNA: TGCGCCAGCAGCTTGCGTCCTCAGGGAAACTACGAGCAGTACTTC

length: 13
size: NA
J: TRBJ2-2
V: TRBV11-3
D: NA
CDR3: CASSSQNTGELFF
DNA: TGTGCCAGCAGCTCCCAAAACACCGGGGAGCTGTTTTTT

length: 15
size: NA
J: TRBJ2-5
V: TRBV16
D: NA
CDR3: CASSPQLDSQETQYF
DNA: TGTGCCAGCAGCCCGCAATTGGACAGCCAAGAGACCCAGTACTTC

length: 18
size: NA
J: TRBJ1-6
V: TRBV6-2/TRBV6-3
D: TRBD1
CDR3: CASSRRTGPSSYNSPLHF
DNA: TGTGCCAGCAGCCGAAGGACAGGACCGAGCTCCTATAATTCACCCCTCCACTTT

length: 15
size: NA
J: TRBJ1-2
V: TRBV2
D: TRBD1
CDR3: CASRVGQGASYGYTF
DNA: TGTGCCAGCAGGGTCGGACAGGGGGCGAGCTATGGCTACACCTTC

length: 15
size: NA
J: TRBJ2-3
V: TRBV7-9
D: NA
CDR3: CASNNWKGGADTQYF
DNA: TGTGCCAGCAACAATTGGAAAGGGGGAGCAGATACGCAGTATTTT

length: 15
size: NA
J: TRBJ1-5
V: TRBV5-6
D: NA
CDR3: CASSLGGFSNQPQHF
DNA: TGTGCCAGCAGCTTGGGAGGGTTCAGCAATCAGCCCCAGCATTTT

length: 17
size: NA
J: TRBJ2-1
V: TRBV9
D: NA
CDR3: CASSVGSGGARRNEQFF
DNA: TGTGCCAGCAGCGTAGGAAGTGGGGGGGCCCGACGCAATGAGCAGTTCTTC

length: 12
size: once
J: TRBJ1-1
V: TRBV18
D: NA
CDR3: CASSPRNTEAFF
DNA: TGTGCCAGCTCACCCCGGAACACTGAAGCTTTCTTT

length: 17
size: NA
J: TRBJ2-1
V: TRBV7-2
D: TRBD2
CDR3: CASSLAAGAPPTNEQFF
DNA: TGTGCCAGCAGCTTAGCAGCGGGGGCCCCACCAACCAATGAGCAGTTCTTC

length: 12
size: NA
J: TRBJ1-6
V: TRBV12-3/TRBV12-4
D: NA
CDR3: CASSFPRSPLHF
DNA: TGTGCCAGCAGTTTCCCCCGGTCACCCCTCCACTTT

length: 15
size: NA
J: TRBJ1-3
V: TRBV19
D: TRBD1
CDR3: CASRPYRGPGNTIYF
DNA: TGTGCCAGTAGACCTTACAGGGGGCCTGGAAACACCATATATTTT

length: 15
size: NA
J: TRBJ1-1
V: TRBV13
D: TRBD1
CDR3: CASSSSRDRNTEAFF
DNA: TGTGCCAGCAGCTCGTCCCGGGACAGGAACACTGAAGCTTTCTTT

length: 13
size: few
J: TRBJ1-1
V: TRBV12-3/TRBV12-4
D: NA
CDR3: CASRILSNTEAFF
DNA: TGTGCCAGCAGGATCCTATCGAACACTGAAGCTTTCTTT

length: 14
size: NA
J: TRBJ1-6
V: TRBV7-9
D: NA
CDR3: CASSPEGVGSPLHF
DNA: TGTGCCAGCAGCCCAGAGGGGGTGGGATCACCCCTCCACTTT

length: 16
size: NA
J: TRBJ2-3
V: TRBV5-1
D: TRBD2
CDR3: CASSLVAGGRTDTQYF
DNA: TGCGCCAGCAGCTTGGTAGCGGGGGGGCGGACAGATACGCAGTATTTT

length: 16
size: NA
J: TRBJ1-5
V: TRBV5-5
D: TRBD1
CDR3: CASSLEADRVRQPQHF
DNA: TGTGCCAGCAGCTTGGAAGCCGACAGGGTTCGTCAGCCCCAGCATTTT

length: 12
size: NA
J: TRBJ2-7
V: TRBV5-1
D: TRBD1
CDR3: CASSLGQGEQYF
DNA: TGCGCCAGCAGCCTTGGACAGGGGGAGCAGTACTTC

length: 13
size: few
J: TRBJ1-4
V: TRBV19
D: NA
CDR3: CASTAGAVGKLFF
DNA: TGTGCCAGTACAGCAGGGGCGGTAGGAAAACTGTTTTTT

length: 13
size: once
J: TRBJ1-5
V: TRBV2
D: TRBD1
CDR3: CATKRQGYQPQHF
DNA: TGTGCCACCAAAAGACAGGGATATCAGCCCCAGCATTTT

length: 15
size: NA
J: TRBJ1-3
V: TRBV5-1
D: TRBD1
CDR3: CASSLTGDSGNTIYF
DNA: TGCGCCAGCAGCTTGACAGGGGACTCTGGAAACACCATATATTTT

length: 15
size: NA
J: TRBJ1-5
V: TRBV7-2
D: TRBD1
CDR3: CASSLRGQGFQPQHF
DNA: TGTGCCAGCAGCTTAAGGGGACAGGGTTTCCAGCCCCAGCATTTT

length: 15
size: NA
J: TRBJ1-2
V: TRBV18
D: TRBD1
CDR3: CASSPEGATNYGYTF
DNA: TGTGCCAGCTCACCCGAGGGGGCCACCAACTATGGCTACACCTTC

length: 11
size: NA
J: TRBJ1-1
V: TRBV29-1
D: TRBD1
CDR3: CSVDSPGGAFF
DNA: TGCAGCGTTGACAGCCCAGGGGGTGCTTTCTTT

length: 15
size: NA
J: TRBJ2-2
V: TRBV19
D: TRBD2
CDR3: CASSPRLAGIGELFF
DNA: TGTGCCAGTAGTCCCCGACTAGCGGGGATCGGGGAGCTGTTTTTT

length: 15
size: NA
J: TRBJ1-5
V: TRBV19
D: NA
CDR3: CASSQQGSANQPQHF
DNA: TGTGCCAGTAGTCAACAGGGCTCAGCTAATCAGCCCCAGCATTTT

length: 17
size: NA
J: TRBJ1-6
V: TRBV7-9
D: NA
CDR3: CASSPRRSSSYNSPLHF
DNA: TGTGCCAGCAGCCCTAGGAGGAGTAGCTCCTATAATTCACCCCTCCACTTT

length: 14
size: few
J: TRBJ1-5
V: TRBV19
D: TRBD1
CDR3: CASNPGTAGQPQHF
DNA: TGTGCCAGTAATCCCGGGACAGCGGGTCAGCCCCAGCATTTT

length: 15
size: NA
J: TRBJ1-5
V: TRBV6-5
D: NA
CDR3: CATWSGRGTNQPQHF
DNA: TGTGCCACATGGTCAGGGAGGGGGACCAATCAGCCCCAGCATTTT

length: 14
size: once
J: TRBJ1-4
V: TRBV7-8
D: TRBD1
CDR3: CASSLAGTGKKLFF
DNA: TGTGCCAGCAGCCTCGCCGGGACAGGGAAAAAACTGTTTTTT

length: 14
size: NA
J: TRBJ1-2
V: TRBV10-2
D: TRBD1
CDR3: CASSGDSLVYGYTF
DNA: TGCGCCAGCAGCGGGGACAGCTTAGTCTATGGCTACACCTTC

length: 17
size: NA
J: TRBJ2-2
V: TRBV5-1
D: NA
CDR3: CASVPRGFTGLTGELFF
DNA: TGCGCCAGCGTCCCACGGGGCTTTACAGGGTTGACCGGGGAGCTGTTTTTT

length: 14
size: few
J: TRBJ1-3
V: TRBV28
D: NA
CDR3: CASSLQGFGNTIYF
DNA: TGTGCCAGCAGTTTACAGGGGTTTGGAAACACCATATATTTT

length: 15
size: NA
J: TRBJ2-2
V: TRBV7-9
D: NA
CDR3: CASSLVQAGTGELFF
DNA: TGTGCCAGCAGCTTAGTTCAGGCTGGGACCGGGGAGCTGTTTTTT

length: 13
size: NA
J: TRBJ1-5
V: TRBV29-1
D: TRBD1
CDR3: CSVVDRVNQPQHF
DNA: TGCAGCGTGGTGGACAGGGTCAATCAGCCCCAGCATTTT

length: 11
size: NA
J: TRBJ1-2
V: TRBV10-1
D: NA
CDR3: CASSEGRCYTF
DNA: TGCGCCAGCAGTGAGGGCAGATGCTACACCTTC

length: 14
size: NA
J: TRBJ1-5
V: TRBV18
D: NA
CDR3: CASSPSRADQPQHF
DNA: TGTGCCAGCTCACCGTCCAGGGCCGATCAGCCCCAGCATTTT

length: 19
size: NA
J: TRBJ1-4
V: TRBV21-1
D: NA
CDR3: CASSKDSHTNQATNEKLFF
DNA: TGTGCCAGCAGCAAAGATAGCCACACCAATCAAGCAACTAATGAAAAACTGTTTTTT

length: 18
size: NA
J: TRBJ2-4
V: TRBV7-2
D: TRBD2
CDR3: CASSAGLAGASAKNIQYF
DNA: TGTGCCAGCAGCGCGGGCCTAGCGGGGGCCTCAGCCAAAAACATTCAGTACTTC

length: 11
size: few
J: TRBJ1-2
V: TRBV6-2/TRBV6-3
D: NA
CDR3: CASSYPTVSTF
DNA: TGTGCCAGCAGTTACCCGACAGTATCCACCTTC

length: 15
size: NA
J: TRBJ2-7
V: TRBV24-1
D: TRBD2
CDR3: CATKPGGGFTYEQYF
DNA: TGTGCCACAAAACCCGGCGGGGGGTTTACCTACGAGCAGTACTTC

length: 16
size: few
J: TRBJ2-1
V: TRBV4-1
D: NA
CDR3: CASSFRPAGSYNEQFF
DNA: TGCGCCAGCAGCTTTCGACCAGCGGGTTCCTACAATGAGCAGTTCTTC

length: 14
size: NA
J: TRBJ1-5
V: TRBV15
D: NA
CDR3: CATSTNQGAQPQHF
DNA: TGTGCCACCAGCACAAATCAGGGTGCTCAGCCCCAGCATTTT

length: 14
size: NA
J: TRBJ2-7
V: TRBV6-5
D: TRBD1
CDR3: CASSRQRTGFEQYF
DNA: TGTGCCAGCAGCCGACAGAGGACAGGGTTCGAGCAGTACTTC

length: 17
size: NA
J: TRBJ2-2
V: TRBV5-5
D: NA
CDR3: CASSLGGPSRVTGELFF
DNA: TGTGCCAGCAGCTTGGGGGGGCCGTCTAGGGTCACCGGGGAGCTGTTTTTT